The source of this TCR beta chain is a study of T cell clonality in common variable immunodeficiency. The germline V gene encodes CDR1 SGHDT and CDR2 YYEEEE. V was pared by 3 bases and J by 6 bases, with 6 bases of the junction left unmatched. This CDR3 comprises 13 residues. Only in-frame clones appear in the TCRdb table, and some are missing; sequencing was by immunoSEQ multiplex PCR. Listed here are tens of thousands of clones without any singletons, the top ten holding around 2%. This clone has at least ten counts. Its antigen is not known. The DNA ends 3 residues before the CDR3 does, and the rest of the CDR3 is filled in from the germline J gene. Study-wide results and limits: Authors noted CVID clonality's cause needs subpopulation repertoire sequencing. Reportedly, TCR beta sequences from common variable immunodeficiency showed fewer deletions and N-nucleotide insertions.

This TCR was sampled from a person aged 18-69 years in good health. Specimen: peripheral blood mononuclear cells. The gene calls are TRBV5-6 and TRBJ2-7; 7 bases agree with TRBD1. The sequenced CDR3 bases are TGTGCCAGCAGCTGGATGGACAGGTCCGAG. Protein sequence: CASSWMDRSE. The whole CDR3 is CASSWMDRSEQYF.